The clone carrying this T cell receptor (beta chain) has a single count. Germline is not matched at one junction end, which may reflect a read error. The CDR3 has 16 amino acids. Germline V gene data show CDR1 as MDHEN and CDR2 as SYDVKM. The roughly 19-32 mg bulk tissue piece was not sorted before simultaneous RNA and DNA extraction. Primary liver carcinomas in the patients were surgically resected. Treatment-naive at the time, the patients had chronic HBV infection. TCR beta cDNA came from around 0.5 ug total RNA, primed with a constant-region primer. TCR beta libraries came from three nested multiplex PCR rounds using slightly modified ARM-PCR. For approximately 9 cycles apiece, the opening two PCR rounds ran with TRBV1-TRBV30 forward primers and a C-beta reverse primer. Using its own MiXCR run on the multiplex PCR reads, TCRdb lists one record per CDR3 protein. Of about 110,000 distinct CDR3 sequences listed, about four fifths are singletons.

The data originate from a study of tumor-infiltrating lymphocytes in primary liver carcinoma. Turning to the study itself: These were node-negative, non-metastatic T1-T3 tumors of roughly 4 to 11 cm.

The origin of this receptor is a man aged 35 to 55 with primary liver carcinoma and hepatitis B virus infection. Material: liver tumor tissue from sampling region 3. Subset noted: tumor region T3, left-lateral pole. The genes are TRBV28 and TRBJ2-1, with D possibly TRBD2 on 6 matching bases. The CDR3 nucleotides read TGTGCTAGCTGGGGTTCTTATGGGGGACTCTACATTGAGCAGTTCTTC. This codes for CASWGSYGGLYIEQFF.